The 17 T cell receptor beta chains listed next were all sequenced from one sample in a study of blood T cell repertoires in COVID-19. Measured with immunoSEQ multiplex PCR; TCRdb has only the in-frame clones, and not every one. The repertoire includes under 150,000 clones, around 82% of them detected once, and roughly 4.3% sits in the top ten. The source material was PBMCs or T cells enriched from blood (not recorded which). The receptors come from a man aged 50 to 60 in a cohort exposed to, infected with or recovered from COVID-19 (not recorded which).

The chain is built from TRBV30 and TRBJ1-2; D uncertain. The CDR3 runs 12 residues. Trimming stripped 2 bases from V and 5 bases from J, with 9 bases between. CDR1 and CDR2 from the germline V gene are GTSNPN and SVGIG (reference sequence). For the CDR3, the DNA is TGTGCCTGGAGTCAACACGCATATGGCTACACCTTC. Its protein is CAWSQHAYGYTF.

The rearrangement joins TRBV5-6 to TRBJ1-1; unclear D gene. Germline V gives CDR1 SGHDT, CDR2 YYEEEE. This CDR3 region has 14 residues. Trimming removed 1 base from V and 4 bases from J, with 11 bases in between. CDR3 sequence (DNA): TGTGCCAGCAGCTTGCCCGGGGAGGCCACTGAAGCTTTCTTT. Protein product: CASSLPGEATEAFF.

J is TRBJ1-2 and V is TRBV5-5; a possible D gene is TRBD1 (6 bases). Germline V lookup: CDR1 SGHKS, CDR2 YYEKEE (reference sequence). Trimming took 6 bases from V and 4 from J, leaving 16 bases between them. CDR3 length: 14 residues. The CDR3 DNA sequence: TGTGCCAGCACCTCCCGGGACACCTTCTATGGCTACACCTTC. As protein: CASTSRDTFYGYTF.

The rearrangement uses TRBV11-2 and TRBJ1-5; the D is unclear. V was trimmed by 2 bases and J by 1 base, leaving 9 bases between them. The V gene's germline CDR1 is SGHAT and CDR2 FQNNGV. The CDR3 is made up of 15 amino acids. This chain's CDR3 is CASSLMGESNQPQHF. CDR3 bases: TGTGCCAGCAGCTTAATGGGAGAGAGCAATCAGCCCCAGCATTTT.

The gene calls are TRBV2 and TRBJ2-5; 11 nucleotides line up with TRBD2. The germline CDR1 and CDR2 sequences are SNHLY and FYNNEI. The CDR3 is made up of 16 amino acids. The V gene end was trimmed by 4 bases and the J gene end by 3 bases; junction bases not matched to a gene: 7. The CDR3 DNA reads as TGTGCCAGCAGTGTACATAGCGGGGGGGGGAAAGAGACCCAGTACTTC. The encoded protein is CASSVHSGGGKETQYF. The variable domain in full, completed from reference TRBV2 and TRBJ2-5, reads EPEVTQTPSHQVTQMGQEVILRCVPISNHLYFYWYRQILGQKVEFLVSFYNNEISEKSEIFDDQFSVERPDGSNFTLKIRSTKLEDSAMYFCASSVHSGGGKETQYFGPGTRLLVL.

The chain uses TRBV7-2 and TRBJ2-4; D may be TRBD1 (5 bases). Germline values: CDR1 SGHTA, CDR2 FQGNSA. V was shortened by 1 base and J by 0 bases, with 10 bases between the two germline ends. CDR3 length equals 16 residues. CDR3 coding DNA: TGTGCCAGCAGCTTAGTAGGGGCCTTAGCCAAAAACATTCAGTACTTC. This gives the protein CASSLVGALAKNIQYF.

This chain links TRBV24-1 with TRBJ2-2, with TRBD1 matching over 11 bases. Germline-derived CDR1 and CDR2 are KGHDR and SFDVKD. The CDR3 spans 19 residues. Unmatched junction bases numbered 14, after V lost 9 bases and J lost 0 bases. This CDR3 is CATSGRTGGPNSNTGELFF. DNA of the CDR3: TGTGCCACCTCGGGACGGACAGGGGGCCCGAACTCGAACACCGGGGAGCTGTTTTTT.

This clone was recorded once. The chain couples TRBV10-3 to TRBJ1-2; no clear D gene. V was trimmed by 3 bases and J by 5 bases, leaving 10 bases between them. Looked up from germline, CDR1 is ENHRY and CDR2 is SYGVKD. CDR3 length: 13 residues. The CDR3 sequence: CAISENMSYGYTF. CDR3 DNA sequence: TGTGCCATCAGTGAAAATATGAGTTATGGCTACACCTTC.

CDR3 protein: CASSPRGGNYGYTF. The CDR3 bases are TGTGCCAGCAGCCCGAGGGGGGGCAACTATGGCTACACCTTC. V usage is TRBV7-8 and J usage is TRBJ1-2; D might be TRBD1 (6 bases). Trimming pared 5 bases from V and 2 bases from J, leaving 12 bases between. Germline CDR1 is SGHVS and CDR2 is FQNEAQ. The CDR3 sequence is 14 residues long.

This chain joins TRBV2 and TRBJ2-5; D might be TRBD1 (7 bases). V lost 5 bases and J 4 bases, leaving 20 bases between the germline ends. Germline CDR1 and CDR2: SNHLY and FYNNEI. This CDR3 is 16 amino acids long. Here the CDR3 DNA reads TGTGCCAGCAGTCTCTCAGGGGGAACGGAGGGAGAGACCCAGTACTTC. Translation gives CASSLSGGTEGETQYF.

This chain joins TRBV30 and TRBJ1-5, with D maybe TRBD1 (6 bases). Germline V gene lookup returns CDR1 GTSNPN and CDR2 SVGIG (reference sequence). The CDR3 sequence is 14 residues long. The V end was cut by 3 bases, the J end by 0 bases, with 9 bases between. The CDR3 DNA reads as TGTGCCTGGAGGGACAGTTATAGCAATCAGCCCCAGCATTTT. This codes for CAWRDSYSNQPQHF. Full variable domain (rest looked up from reference TRBV30 and TRBJ1-5): SQTIHQWPATLVQPVGSPLSLECTVEGTSNPNLYWYRQAAGRGLQLLFYSVGIGQISSEVPQNLSASRPQDRQFILSSKKLLLSDSGFYLCAWRDSYSNQPQHFGDGTRLSIL.

This clone appeared a single time. J is TRBJ2-7 and V is TRBV30; TRBD2 agrees at 11 bases. The CDR3 totals 16 residues. The J segment lost 3 bases and the V segment lost 5 bases, leaving 12 bases of the junction unmatched. Germline V gives CDR1 GTSNPN, CDR2 SVGIG (reference sequence). The CDR3 is CAWSPSLGTSGYEQYF. The CDR3 DNA reads as TGTGCCTGGTCCCCAAGTTTAGGGACTAGCGGCTACGAGCAGTACTTC.

The chain employs TRBV7-9 and TRBJ2-1, with 9 bases matching TRBD2. The CDR3 runs 17 residues. Trimming took 3 bases from V and 4 from J; bases not matched to a gene: 10. From germline, CDR1 is SEHNR and CDR2 FQNEAQ (reference sequence). CDR3 coding DNA: TGTGCCAGCAGCTTGACGGCTAGCGGGATCCTTTACAATGAGCAGTTCTTC. Protein: CASSLTASGILYNEQFF.

The table lists this clone with a few counts. The chain recombines TRBV5-1 with TRBJ2-7; D might be TRBD1 (6 bases). V lost 0 bases and J 5 bases, leaving 9 bases between the germline ends. Germline V gene lookup returns CDR1 SGHRS and CDR2 YFSETQ. The CDR3 has 13 residues. The CDR3 DNA sequence: TGCGCCAGCAGCTTGGACAGGGTCCACGAGCAGTACTTC. The encoded protein is CASSLDRVHEQYF.

J is TRBJ1-2 and V is TRBV30; the match to TRBD1 covers 7 bases. V lost 2 bases and J lost 7; bases outside the gene matches: 7. CDR3 length: 13 residues. CDR1 is GTSNPN, CDR2 SVGIG, per germline (reference sequence). CDR3 coding DNA: TGTGCCTGGAGTACCGGACAGGCGGGTGGCTACACCTTC. It yields the protein CAWSTGQAGGYTF.

The CDR3 DNA sequence: TGCGCCAGCACGGGTCGACGGGACAGGGGTGACGAGCAGTACTTC. It is translated as CASTGRRDRGDEQYF. V is TRBV5-1 and J is TRBJ2-7; 10 bases line up with TRBD1. Germline V gives CDR1 SGHRS, CDR2 YFSETQ. With 6 bases clipped from V and 5 bases from J, the junction kept 11 bases outside the gene matches. The CDR3 has 15 residues.

The chain employs TRBV11-2 and TRBJ1-4; no clear D gene. The V and J ends lost 1 base and 2 bases respectively, with 14 bases between them. The CDR3 loop spans 17 amino acids. Germline loops: CDR1 SGHAT, CDR2 FQNNGV. CDR3: CASSLGILSSTNEKLFF. DNA for the CDR3: TGTGCCAGCAGCTTAGGAATCTTGAGTAGCACTAATGAAAAACTGTTTTTT.